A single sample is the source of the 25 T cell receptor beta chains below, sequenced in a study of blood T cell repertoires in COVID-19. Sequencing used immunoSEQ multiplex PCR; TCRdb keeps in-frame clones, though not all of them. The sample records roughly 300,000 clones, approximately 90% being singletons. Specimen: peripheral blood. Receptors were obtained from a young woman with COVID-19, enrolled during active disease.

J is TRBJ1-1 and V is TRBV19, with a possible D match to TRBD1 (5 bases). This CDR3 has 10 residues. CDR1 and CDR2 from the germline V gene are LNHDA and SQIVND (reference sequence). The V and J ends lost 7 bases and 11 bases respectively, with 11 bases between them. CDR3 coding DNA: TGTGCCAGTATGGAGGGGACGGCTTTCTTT. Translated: CASMEGTAFF.

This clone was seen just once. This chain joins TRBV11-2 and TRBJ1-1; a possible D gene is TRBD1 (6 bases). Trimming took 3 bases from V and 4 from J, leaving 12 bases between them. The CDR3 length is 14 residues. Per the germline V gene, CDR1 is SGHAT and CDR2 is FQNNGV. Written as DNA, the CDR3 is TGTGCCAGCAGCTTTAAACAGGGCCGCACTGAAGCTTTCTTT. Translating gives CASSFKQGRTEAFF.

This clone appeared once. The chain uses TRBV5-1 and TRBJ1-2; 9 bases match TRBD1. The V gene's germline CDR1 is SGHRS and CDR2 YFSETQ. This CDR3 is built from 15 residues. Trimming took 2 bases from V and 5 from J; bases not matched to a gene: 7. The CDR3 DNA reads TGCGCCAGCAGCTTTTCGCGGACAGGGGCTTATGGCTACACCTTC. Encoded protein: CASSFSRTGAYGYTF.

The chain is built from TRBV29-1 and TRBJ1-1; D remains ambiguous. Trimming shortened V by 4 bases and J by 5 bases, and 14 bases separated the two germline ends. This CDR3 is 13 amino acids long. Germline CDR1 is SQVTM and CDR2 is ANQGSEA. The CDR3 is CSVVAVSWTEAFF. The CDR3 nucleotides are TGCAGCGTTGTGGCGGTCAGTTGGACTGAAGCTTTCTTT.

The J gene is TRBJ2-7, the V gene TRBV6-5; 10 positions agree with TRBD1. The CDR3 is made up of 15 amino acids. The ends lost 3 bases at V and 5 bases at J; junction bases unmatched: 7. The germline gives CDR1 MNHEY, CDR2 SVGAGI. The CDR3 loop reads CASSYGRQGANEQYF. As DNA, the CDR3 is TGTGCCAGCAGTTATGGGAGACAGGGGGCCAACGAGCAGTACTTC.

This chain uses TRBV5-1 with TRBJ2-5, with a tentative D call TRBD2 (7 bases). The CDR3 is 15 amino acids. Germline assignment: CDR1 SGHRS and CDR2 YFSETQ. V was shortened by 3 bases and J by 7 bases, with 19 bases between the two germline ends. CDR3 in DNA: TGCGCCAGCAGCTCCTTACAGGGAGGGACGGGGACCCAGTACTTC. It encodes CASSSLQGGTGTQYF. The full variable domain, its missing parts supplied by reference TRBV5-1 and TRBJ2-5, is KAGVTQTPRYLIKTRGQQVTLSCSPISGHRSVSWYQQTPGQGLQFLFEYFSETQRNKGNFPGRFSGRQFSNSRSEMNVSTLELGDSALYLCASSSLQGGTGTQYFGPGTRLLVL.

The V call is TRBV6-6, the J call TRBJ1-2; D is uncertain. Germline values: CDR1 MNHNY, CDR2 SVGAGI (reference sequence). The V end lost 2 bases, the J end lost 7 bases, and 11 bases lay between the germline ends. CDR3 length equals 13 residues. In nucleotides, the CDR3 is TGTGCCAGCAGTTACGAGGGAGATGGTGGCTACACCTTC. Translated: CASSYEGDGGYTF.

CDR3: CASSQDQGASNTEAFF. The CDR3, as DNA: TGCGCCAGCAGCCAAGATCAAGGGGCGTCGAACACTGAAGCTTTCTTT. The V call is TRBV4-1, the J call TRBJ1-1; perhaps TRBD1 as D (5 bases). The V and J ends lost 0 bases and 1 base respectively, with 12 bases between them. The CDR3 is 16 amino acids. CDR1 MGHRA and CDR2 YSYEKL come from the germline V gene.

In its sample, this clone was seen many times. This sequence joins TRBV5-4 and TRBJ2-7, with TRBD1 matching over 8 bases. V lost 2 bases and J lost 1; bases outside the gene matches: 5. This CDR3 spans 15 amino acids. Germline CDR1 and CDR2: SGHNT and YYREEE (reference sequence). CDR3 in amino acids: CASSFTTGGSYEQYF. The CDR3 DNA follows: TGTGCCAGCAGCTTTACTACAGGGGGGTCCTACGAGCAGTACTTC.

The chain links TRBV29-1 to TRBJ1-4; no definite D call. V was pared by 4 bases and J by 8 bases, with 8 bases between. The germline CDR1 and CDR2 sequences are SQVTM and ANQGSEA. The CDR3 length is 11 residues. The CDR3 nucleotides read TGCAGCGTTGTCGCGGGGGAAAAACTGTTTTTT. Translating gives CSVVAGEKLFF.

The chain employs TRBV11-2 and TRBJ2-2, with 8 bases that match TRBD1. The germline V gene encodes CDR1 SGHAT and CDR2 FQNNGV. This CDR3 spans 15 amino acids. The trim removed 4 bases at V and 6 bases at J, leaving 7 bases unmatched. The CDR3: CASSWGQANPGELFF. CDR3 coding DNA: TGTGCCAGCAGCTGGGGACAGGCCAACCCCGGGGAGCTGTTTTTT.

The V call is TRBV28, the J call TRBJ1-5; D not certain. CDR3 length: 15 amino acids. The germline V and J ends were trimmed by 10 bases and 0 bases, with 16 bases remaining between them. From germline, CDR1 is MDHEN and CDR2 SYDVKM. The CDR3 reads CATTSDGLSNQPQHF. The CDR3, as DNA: TGTGCCACCACCTCGGACGGACTTAGCAATCAGCCCCAGCATTTT.

CDR3 residues: CASYRTGNTIYF. In DNA form, the CDR3 reads TGTGCCTCCTACAGAACTGGAAACACCATATATTTT. This rearrangement joins TRBV5-5 to TRBJ1-3; D is undetermined. V dropped 10 bases and J dropped 2 bases, with 10 bases sitting between them. CDR1 is SGHKS, CDR2 YYEKEE, per germline (reference sequence). This CDR3 has 12 amino acids.

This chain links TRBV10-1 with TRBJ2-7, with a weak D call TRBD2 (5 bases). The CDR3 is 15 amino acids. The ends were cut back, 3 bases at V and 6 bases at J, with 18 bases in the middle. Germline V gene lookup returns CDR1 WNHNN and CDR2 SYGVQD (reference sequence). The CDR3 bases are TGCGCCAGCAGTGAAGGTAGTAGCGAGATCTTCGAGCAGTACTTC. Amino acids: CASSEGSSEIFEQYF.

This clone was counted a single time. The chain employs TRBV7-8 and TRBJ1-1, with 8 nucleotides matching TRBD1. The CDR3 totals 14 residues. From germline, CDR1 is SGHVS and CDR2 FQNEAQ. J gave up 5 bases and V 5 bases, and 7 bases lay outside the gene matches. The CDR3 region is CASSPDRVGTEAFF. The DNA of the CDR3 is TGTGCCAGCAGCCCGGACAGGGTAGGAACTGAAGCTTTCTTT.

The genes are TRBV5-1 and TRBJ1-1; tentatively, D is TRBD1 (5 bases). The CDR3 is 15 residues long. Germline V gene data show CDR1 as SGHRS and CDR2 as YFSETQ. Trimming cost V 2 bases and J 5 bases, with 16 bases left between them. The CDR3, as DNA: TGCGCCAGCAGCTTTGTGGCGGGACGGCAGACTGAAGCTTTCTTT. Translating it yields CASSFVAGRQTEAFF. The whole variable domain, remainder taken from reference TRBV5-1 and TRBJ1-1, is KAGVTQTPRYLIKTRGQQVTLSCSPISGHRSVSWYQQTPGQGLQFLFEYFSETQRNKGNFPGRFSGRQFSNSRSEMNVSTLELGDSALYLCASSFVAGRQTEAFFGQGTRLTVV.

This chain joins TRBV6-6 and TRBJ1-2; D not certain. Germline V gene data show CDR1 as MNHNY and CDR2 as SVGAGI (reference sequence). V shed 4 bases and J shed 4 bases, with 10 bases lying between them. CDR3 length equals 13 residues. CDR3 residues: CASSFEGGYGYTF. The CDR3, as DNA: TGTGCCAGCAGTTTCGAGGGCGGCTATGGCTACACCTTC.

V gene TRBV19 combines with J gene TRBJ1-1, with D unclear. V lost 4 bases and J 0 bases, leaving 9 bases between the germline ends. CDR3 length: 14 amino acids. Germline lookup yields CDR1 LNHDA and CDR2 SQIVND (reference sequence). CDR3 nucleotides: TGTGCCAGTAGTAAAGTCGAGGTGAACACTGAAGCTTTCTTT. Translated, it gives CASSKVEVNTEAFF.

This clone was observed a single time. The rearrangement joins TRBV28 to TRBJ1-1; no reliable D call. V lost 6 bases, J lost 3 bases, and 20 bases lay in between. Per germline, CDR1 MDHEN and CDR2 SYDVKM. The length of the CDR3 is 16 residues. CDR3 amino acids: CASRELAAERDTEAFF. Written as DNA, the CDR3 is TGTGCCAGCAGGGAGTTAGCGGCCGAACGGGACACTGAAGCTTTCTTT.

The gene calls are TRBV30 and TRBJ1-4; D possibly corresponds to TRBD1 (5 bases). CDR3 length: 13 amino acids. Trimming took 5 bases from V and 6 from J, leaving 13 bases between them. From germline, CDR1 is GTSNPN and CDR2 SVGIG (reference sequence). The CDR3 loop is CAWGTTGDEKLFF. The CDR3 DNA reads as TGTGCCTGGGGGACCACAGGTGATGAAAAACTGTTTTTT.

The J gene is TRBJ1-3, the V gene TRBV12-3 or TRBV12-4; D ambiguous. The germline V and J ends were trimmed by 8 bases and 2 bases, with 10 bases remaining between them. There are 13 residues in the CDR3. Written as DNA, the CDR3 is TGTGCCAGCTCCGTTGGGCCTGGAAACACCATATATTTT. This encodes CASSVGPGNTIYF.

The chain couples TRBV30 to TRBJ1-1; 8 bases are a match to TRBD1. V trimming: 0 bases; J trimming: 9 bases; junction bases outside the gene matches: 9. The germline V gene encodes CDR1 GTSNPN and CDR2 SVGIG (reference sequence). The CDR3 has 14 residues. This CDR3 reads CAWSVSGQGGKAFF. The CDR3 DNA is TGTGCCTGGAGTGTTTCCGGACAGGGCGGTAAAGCTTTCTTT.

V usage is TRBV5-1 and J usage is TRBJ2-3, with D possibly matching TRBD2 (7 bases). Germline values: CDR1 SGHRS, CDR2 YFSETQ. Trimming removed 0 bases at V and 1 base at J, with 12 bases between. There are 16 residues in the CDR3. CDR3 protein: CASSLDTGGRTDTQYF. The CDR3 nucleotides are TGCGCCAGCAGCTTGGATACGGGGGGCCGCACAGATACGCAGTATTTT.

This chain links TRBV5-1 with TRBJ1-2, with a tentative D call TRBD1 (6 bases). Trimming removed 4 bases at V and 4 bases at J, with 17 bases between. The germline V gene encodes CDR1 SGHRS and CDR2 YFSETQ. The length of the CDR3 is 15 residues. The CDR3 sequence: CASSQDTGQAYGYTF. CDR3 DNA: TGCGCCAGCAGCCAAGATACAGGGCAGGCCTATGGCTACACCTTC.

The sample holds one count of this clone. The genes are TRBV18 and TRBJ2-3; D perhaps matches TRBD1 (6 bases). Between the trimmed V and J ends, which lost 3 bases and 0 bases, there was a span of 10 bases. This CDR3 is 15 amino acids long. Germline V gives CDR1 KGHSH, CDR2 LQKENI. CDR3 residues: CASSPGGQSTDTQYF. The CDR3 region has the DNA TGTGCCAGCTCACCTGGAGGACAGAGCACAGATACGCAGTATTTT.